Each of the 2 T cell receptor beta chains below was sequenced from the same sample in a study of OX40 agonist ivuxolimab in advanced cancers. Profiling relied on immunoSEQ multiplex PCR, and the TCRdb table lists in-frame clones only, not all of them. The sample has around 45,000 clones, about nine tenths seen once. The input for sequencing was CD4+ or CD8+ T cells sorted from blood, taken in a trial of the OX40 agonist ivuxolimab. All receptors derive from an adult with an advanced solid tumor such as melanoma, head and neck, liver or kidney cancer.

V usage is TRBV19 and J usage is TRBJ2-7; TRBD2 agrees at 10 bases. The CDR3 is 19 residues long. V lost 0 bases, J lost 2 bases, and 13 bases stayed unmatched. CDR1 LNHDA and CDR2 SQIVND come from the germline V gene (reference sequence). The CDR3: CASSIDPASGRGAPYEQYF. The DNA for the CDR3 is TGTGCCAGTAGTATAGATCCGGCTAGCGGGAGAGGGGCTCCCTACGAGCAGTACTTC.

This clone is a singleton in its sample. The genes are TRBV9 and TRBJ2-3; D might be TRBD1 (5 bases). CDR1 is SGDLS, CDR2 YYNGEE, per germline. Trimming shortened V by 0 bases and J by 1 base, and 9 bases separated the two germline ends. CDR3 size: 15 residues. The CDR3: CASSVGGQRTDTQYF. CDR3 nucleotides: TGTGCCAGCAGCGTAGGTGGACAACGCACAGATACGCAGTATTTT.